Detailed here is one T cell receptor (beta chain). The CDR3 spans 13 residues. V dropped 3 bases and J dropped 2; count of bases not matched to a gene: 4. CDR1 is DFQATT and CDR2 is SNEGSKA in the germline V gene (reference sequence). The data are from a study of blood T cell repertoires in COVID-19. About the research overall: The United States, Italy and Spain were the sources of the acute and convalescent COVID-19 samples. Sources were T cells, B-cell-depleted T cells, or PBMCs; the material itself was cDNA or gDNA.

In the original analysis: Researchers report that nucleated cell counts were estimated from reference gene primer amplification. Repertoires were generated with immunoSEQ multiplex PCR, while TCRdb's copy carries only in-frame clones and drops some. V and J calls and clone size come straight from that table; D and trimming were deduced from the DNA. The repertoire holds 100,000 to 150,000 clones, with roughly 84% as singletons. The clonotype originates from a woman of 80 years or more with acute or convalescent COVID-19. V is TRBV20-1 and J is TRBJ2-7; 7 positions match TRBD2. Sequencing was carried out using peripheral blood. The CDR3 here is CSASGGGTYEQYF. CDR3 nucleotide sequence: TGCAGTGCTAGTGGGGGGGGGACCTACGAGCAGTACTTC.